Below are 18 T cell receptor beta chains sequenced from a single sample in a study of blood T cell repertoires in COVID-19. TCRdb's table, derived via immunoSEQ multiplex PCR, lists solely in-frame clones and lacks some. The sample consists of about 120,000 clones, 84% of them appearing once. Sequenced sample: PBMCs or T cells enriched from blood (not recorded which). The source of these receptors is a woman in her twenties or thirties who had recovered from COVID-19.

J is TRBJ2-7 and V is TRBV4-3, with TRBD2 matching over 7 bases. The CDR3 is 16 amino acids. Germline assignment: CDR1 LGHNA and CDR2 YSLEER. The V gene end was trimmed by 0 bases and the J gene end by 3 bases; junction bases not matched to a gene: 8. The CDR3 loop is CASSQDWGGGYYEQYF. The CDR3 region has the DNA TGCGCCAGCAGCCAAGATTGGGGCGGGGGATACTACGAGCAGTACTTC.

The V and J genes are TRBV30 and TRBJ1-4; 8 bases line up with TRBD1. Germline-derived CDR1 and CDR2 are GTSNPN and SVGIG (reference sequence). The CDR3 sequence is 15 residues long. V shed 5 bases and J 8 bases; nucleotides not matched to a gene: 13. CDR3 nucleotide sequence: TGTGCCTGGGGGATTACAGGGGGGATGTACGAAAAACTGTTTTTT. It is translated as CAWGITGGMYEKLFF.

The chain couples TRBV18 to TRBJ1-4; TRBD1 might be the D (5 bases). Trimming cost V 4 bases and J 2 bases, with 5 bases left between them. Germline-derived CDR1 and CDR2 are KGHSH and LQKENI. This CDR3 comprises 13 residues. Written as DNA, the CDR3 is TGTGCCAGCTCACGACAGACTAATGAAAAACTGTTTTTT. Its protein is CASSRQTNEKLFF.

The V and J genes are TRBV10-3 and TRBJ2-7; 8 positions match TRBD2. This CDR3 spans 16 amino acids. Per germline, CDR1 ENHRY and CDR2 SYGVKD. After removal of 2 bases from V and 2 bases from J, the junction contained 8 bases not matched to a gene. CDR3 residues: CAISENPAGVPYEQYF. CDR3 coding DNA: TGTGCCATCAGTGAGAACCCAGCGGGAGTCCCCTACGAGCAGTACTTC.

V usage is TRBV5-4 and J usage is TRBJ1-2, with D perhaps TRBD1 (6 bases). CDR1 and CDR2 from the germline V gene are SGHNT and YYREEE (reference sequence). The V and J ends lost 4 bases and 4 bases respectively, with 17 bases between them. This CDR3 has 15 residues. CDR3: CASSPYGGRGYGYTF. The DNA of the CDR3 is TGTGCCAGCAGCCCTTACGGGGGGCGCGGCTATGGCTACACCTTC.

CDR3 residues: CASSPTSGRNNEQFF. The CDR3 region has the DNA TGTGCCAGCAGCCCAACTAGCGGGAGGAACAATGAGCAGTTCTTC. This sequence joins TRBV5-4 and TRBJ2-1; 12 nucleotides agree with TRBD2. V was clipped by 4 bases and J by 5 bases; unmatched bases: 4. The CDR3 has 15 amino acids. Germline V gives CDR1 SGHNT, CDR2 YYREEE (reference sequence).

The chain joins TRBV27 to TRBJ2-7; 8 nucleotides align to TRBD2. This CDR3 region has 13 residues. Trimming cost V 3 bases and J 6 bases; bases outside gene matches: 4. Germline CDR1 reads MNHEY; CDR2 reads SMNVEV (reference sequence). Here the CDR3 DNA reads TGTGCCAGCAGTTTCCGGGAGGGCCTCGAGCAGTACTTC. Residues: CASSFREGLEQYF.

This clone is a singleton in its sample. This rearrangement joins TRBV7-3 to TRBJ1-1; D is possibly TRBD1 (6 bases). The CDR3 is made up of 14 amino acids. Germline loops: CDR1 SGHTA, CDR2 FQGTGA. Trimming removed 8 bases from V and 0 bases from J, with 13 bases in between. The CDR3 reads CASRWGPLNTEAFF. The CDR3, as DNA: TGTGCCAGCCGGTGGGGGCCCTTGAACACTGAAGCTTTCTTT.

The CDR3 DNA reads TGTGCCAGCAGCCGTCCCGGGACAGGGCCCCAAGAGACCCAGTACTTC. Its translation is CASSRPGTGPQETQYF. This chain connects TRBV5-4 to TRBJ2-5, with 9 nucleotides matching TRBD1. V was clipped by 4 bases and J by 1 base; unmatched bases: 8. The CDR3 consists of 16 residues. Germline values: CDR1 SGHNT, CDR2 YYREEE (reference sequence).

The chain is built from TRBV7-3 and TRBJ2-3; 12 positions match TRBD2. V lost 4 bases, J lost 8 bases, and 10 bases stayed unmatched. Per the germline V gene, CDR1 is SGHTA and CDR2 is FQGTGA. The CDR3 is 16 amino acids. The CDR3 DNA reads as TGTGCCAGCAGCTGGGAGACTAGCGGGAGATCGGTTACGCAGTATTTT. Translating gives CASSWETSGRSVTQYF.

This clone appeared once. The chain combines TRBV12-5 with TRBJ2-1; 9 bases are a match to TRBD1. This CDR3 has 19 residues. The ends lost 7 bases at V and 4 bases at J; junction bases unmatched: 20. The germline CDR1 and CDR2 sequences are LGHNT and FRNRAP. The CDR3 region is CASAPPWLAGDRAYNEQFF. DNA for the CDR3: TGTGCTAGTGCTCCACCTTGGTTGGCCGGGGACAGGGCTTACAATGAGCAGTTCTTC.

The chain is built from TRBV19 and TRBJ1-5; 7 bases line up with TRBD1. The germline V gene encodes CDR1 LNHDA and CDR2 SQIVND (reference sequence). The junction had 10 bases not matched to a gene; V was cut back by 7 bases and J by 1 base. CDR3 length: 16 amino acids. The CDR3 region has the DNA TGTGCCAGTAACTATCAGGGGGGCGGGAGCAATCAGCCCCAGCATTTT. This translates into CASNYQGGGSNQPQHF.

V and J are TRBV28 and TRBJ1-1; D uncertain. The CDR3 has 16 residues. Germline V lookup: CDR1 MDHEN, CDR2 SYDVKM. Trimming left V 5 bases short and J 0 bases short, with 16 bases between. This chain's CDR3 is CASSHPAAGVNTEAFF. The DNA of the CDR3 is TGTGCCAGCAGTCACCCCGCTGCAGGCGTGAACACTGAAGCTTTCTTT.

This sequence joins TRBV18 and TRBJ2-3, with D possibly being TRBD2 (6 bases). Germline V CDR1 and CDR2: KGHSH, LQKENI. V was cut by 5 bases and J by 2 bases, with 20 bases left in between. This CDR3 is built from 17 residues. The CDR3 reads CASSLLGLVRDTDTQYF. The CDR3 DNA sequence: TGTGCCAGCTCATTACTGGGGTTGGTGCGGGACACAGATACGCAGTATTTT.

This clone has more than one count but fewer than ten. The chain has TRBV24-1 and TRBJ1-2; 10 bases line up with TRBD1. The V and J ends lost 2 bases and 5 bases, in that order; junction bases with no gene match: 13. Germline V CDR1 and CDR2: KGHDR, SFDVKD. The CDR3 totals 18 residues. In DNA, the CDR3 is TGTGCCACCAGTGATTCGGGGGGGACAGGGGAAGATTGGTATGGCTACACCTTC. The encoded protein is CATSDSGGTGEDWYGYTF.

This clone appeared a few times. V usage is TRBV5-8 and J usage is TRBJ2-3; 9 bases match TRBD1. This CDR3 comprises 17 residues. After removal of 3 bases from V and 0 bases from J, the junction contained 8 bases not matched to a gene. Germline CDR1 and CDR2: SGHTS and YDEGEE. The CDR3 DNA reads TGTGCCAGCAGCTCCCGGGGGACAGGGTTTAGCACAGATACGCAGTATTTT. Amino acid sequence: CASSSRGTGFSTDTQYF.

This chain links TRBV6-4 with TRBJ2-3; 14 bases map to TRBD2. This CDR3 has 16 residues. The germline V gene has CDR1 MRHNA and CDR2 SNTAGT. J lost 4 bases, V lost 10 bases, and 10 bases had no gene match. DNA for the CDR3: TGTGCCACAAGCAATTCGGGACTAGCGGGAGCAGATACGCAGTATTTT. Its translation is CATSNSGLAGADTQYF.

The gene calls are TRBV5-5 and TRBJ1-2; no firm D call. Per germline, CDR1 SGHKS and CDR2 YYEKEE (reference sequence). The CDR3 contains 13 residues. Deletions cut 4 bases from V and 0 bases from J, with 7 bases between. The CDR3 is CASSRTTNYGYTF. The CDR3 DNA follows: TGTGCCAGCAGCCGAACAACTAACTATGGCTACACCTTC.